This T cell receptor beta chain is drawn from a study of cytomegalovirus exposure and HLA in healthy donors. Note on this clone: Antigen specificity is unknown.

In the PCR, 60 Vbeta and 13 Jbeta primers were used. Sequencing used immunoSEQ multiplex PCR; TCRdb keeps in-frame clones, though not all of them. This table holds 100,000 to 150,000 clones, 75% to 90% found once. Whole-study findings and limits: Researchers counted 150 to 200 TCR beta chains as cytomegalovirus-associated. Other equally common chains were less clonally expanded than HLA-associated TCR beta chains, a later analysis showed. Cytomegalovirus status was reportedly diagnosed by the classifier with high specificity and sensitivity.

The germline gives CDR1 SEHNR, CDR2 FQNEAQ (reference sequence). Trimming removed 1 base from V and 6 bases from J, with 10 bases in between. This CDR3 has 13 amino acids. Healthy bone marrow donors made up the cohort. V usage is TRBV7-9 and J usage is TRBJ2-7; no clear D. Specimen: PBMCs. The receptor was derived from a man aged 18-30 years in good health and CMV-seropositive. The CDR3 DNA reads as TGTGCCAGCAGCTTAGGCGCGACTTTCGAGCAGTACTTC. Translation gives CASSLGATFEQYF.